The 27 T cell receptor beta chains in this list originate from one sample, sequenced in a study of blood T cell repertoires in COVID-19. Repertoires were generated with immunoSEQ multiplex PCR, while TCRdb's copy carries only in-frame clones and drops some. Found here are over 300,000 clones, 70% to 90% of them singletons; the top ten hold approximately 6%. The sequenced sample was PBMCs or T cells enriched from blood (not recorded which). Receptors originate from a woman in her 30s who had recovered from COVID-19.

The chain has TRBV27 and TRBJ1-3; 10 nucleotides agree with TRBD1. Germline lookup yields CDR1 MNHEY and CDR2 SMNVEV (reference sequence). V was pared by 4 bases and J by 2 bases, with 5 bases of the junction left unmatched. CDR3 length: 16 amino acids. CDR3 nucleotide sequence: TGTGCCAGCAGTTCTCGACAGGGGGCCCCTGGAAACACCATATATTTT. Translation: CASSSRQGAPGNTIYF.

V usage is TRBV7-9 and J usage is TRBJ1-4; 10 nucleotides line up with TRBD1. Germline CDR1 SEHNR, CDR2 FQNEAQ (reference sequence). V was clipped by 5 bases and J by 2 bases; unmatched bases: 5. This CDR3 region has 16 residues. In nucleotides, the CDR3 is TGTGCCAGCAGCCGTGGACAGGGGGGGACTAATGAAAAACTGTTTTTT. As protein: CASSRGQGGTNEKLFF.

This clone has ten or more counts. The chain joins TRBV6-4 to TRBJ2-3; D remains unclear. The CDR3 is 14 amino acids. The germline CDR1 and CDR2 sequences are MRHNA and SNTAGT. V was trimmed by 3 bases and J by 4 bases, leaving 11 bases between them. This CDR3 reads CASSDGQSPDTQYF. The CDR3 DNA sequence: TGTGCCAGCAGTGATGGGCAGAGTCCAGATACGCAGTATTTT.

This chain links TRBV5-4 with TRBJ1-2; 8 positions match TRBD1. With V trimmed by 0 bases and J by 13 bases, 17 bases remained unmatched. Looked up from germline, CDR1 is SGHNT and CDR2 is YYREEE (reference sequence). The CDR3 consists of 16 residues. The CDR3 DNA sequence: TGTGCCAGCAGCTTGGGGGCTAAAAGACAGGGGCCCGGGGGCACCTTC. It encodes CASSLGAKRQGPGGTF.

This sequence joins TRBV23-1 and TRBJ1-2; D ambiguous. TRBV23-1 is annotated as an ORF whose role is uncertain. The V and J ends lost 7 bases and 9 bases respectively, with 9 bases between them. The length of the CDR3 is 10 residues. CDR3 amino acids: CASNRNCYTF. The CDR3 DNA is TGCGCCAGCAACAGAAACTGCTACACCTTC.

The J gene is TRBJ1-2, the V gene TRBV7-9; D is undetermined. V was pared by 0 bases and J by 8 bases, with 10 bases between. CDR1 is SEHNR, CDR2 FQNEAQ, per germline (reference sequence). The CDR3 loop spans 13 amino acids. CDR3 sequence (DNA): TGTGCCAGCAGCTTAGCGTCGAGTAACGGCTACACCTTC. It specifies CASSLASSNGYTF.

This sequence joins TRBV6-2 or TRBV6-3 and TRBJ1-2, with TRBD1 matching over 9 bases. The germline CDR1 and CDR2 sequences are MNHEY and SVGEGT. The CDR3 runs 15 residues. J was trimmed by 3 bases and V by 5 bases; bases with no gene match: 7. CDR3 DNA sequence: TGTGCCAGCAGTCTTAACAGGGGGCGATACTATGGCTACACCTTC. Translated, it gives CASSLNRGRYYGYTF.

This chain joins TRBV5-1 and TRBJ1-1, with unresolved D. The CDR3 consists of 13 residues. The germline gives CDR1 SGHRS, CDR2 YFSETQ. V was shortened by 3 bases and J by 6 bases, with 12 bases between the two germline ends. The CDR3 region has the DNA TGCGCCAGCAGCTGGTCCGCTGCGGCTGAAGCTTTCTTT. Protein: CASSWSAAAEAFF.

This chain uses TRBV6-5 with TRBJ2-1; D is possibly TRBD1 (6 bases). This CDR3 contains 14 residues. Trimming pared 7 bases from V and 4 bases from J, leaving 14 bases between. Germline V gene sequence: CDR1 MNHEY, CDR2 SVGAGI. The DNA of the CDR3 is TGTGCCAGCACGAGTGGGGGCCTGTACAATGAGCAGTTCTTC. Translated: CASTSGGLYNEQFF.

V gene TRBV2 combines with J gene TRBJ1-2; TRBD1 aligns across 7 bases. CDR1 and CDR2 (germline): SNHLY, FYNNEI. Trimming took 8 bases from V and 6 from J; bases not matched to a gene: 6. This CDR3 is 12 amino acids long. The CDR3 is CASRDREHGYTF. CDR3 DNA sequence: TGTGCCAGCCGAGACAGGGAGCATGGCTACACCTTC.

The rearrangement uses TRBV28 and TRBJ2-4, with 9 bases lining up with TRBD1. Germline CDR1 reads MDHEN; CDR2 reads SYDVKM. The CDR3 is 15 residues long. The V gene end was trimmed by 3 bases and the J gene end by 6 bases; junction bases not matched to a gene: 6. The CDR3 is CASSFGTGTLNIQYF. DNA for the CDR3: TGTGCCAGCAGTTTCGGGACAGGGACTTTAAACATTCAGTACTTC.

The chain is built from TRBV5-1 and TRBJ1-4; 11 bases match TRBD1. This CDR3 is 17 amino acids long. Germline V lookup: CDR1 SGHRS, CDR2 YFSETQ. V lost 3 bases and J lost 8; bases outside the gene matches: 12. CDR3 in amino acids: CASSSIPGTGGLEKLFF. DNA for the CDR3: TGCGCCAGCAGCTCCATACCCGGGACAGGGGGTCTGGAAAAACTGTTTTTT.

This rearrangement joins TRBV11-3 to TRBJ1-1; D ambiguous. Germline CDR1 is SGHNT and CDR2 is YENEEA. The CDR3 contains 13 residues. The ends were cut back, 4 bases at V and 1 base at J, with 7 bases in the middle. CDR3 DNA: TGTGCCAGCAGCTGGCAGGCGAACACTGAAGCTTTCTTT. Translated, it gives CASSWQANTEAFF.

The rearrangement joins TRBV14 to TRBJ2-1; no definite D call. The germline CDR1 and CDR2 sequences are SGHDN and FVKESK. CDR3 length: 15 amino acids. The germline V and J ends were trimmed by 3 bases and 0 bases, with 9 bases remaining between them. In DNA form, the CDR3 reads TGTGCCAGCAGCCACCTCGTATACTCCTACAATGAGCAGTTCTTC. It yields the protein CASSHLVYSYNEQFF.

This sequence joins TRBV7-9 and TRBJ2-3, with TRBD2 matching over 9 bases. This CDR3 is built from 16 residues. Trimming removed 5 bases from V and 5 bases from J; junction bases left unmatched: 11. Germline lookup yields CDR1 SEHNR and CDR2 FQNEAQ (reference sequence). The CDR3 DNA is TGTGCCAGCAGCGCGGGCGGGGGGGCGCAGGGAGATACGCAGTATTTT. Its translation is CASSAGGGAQGDTQYF.

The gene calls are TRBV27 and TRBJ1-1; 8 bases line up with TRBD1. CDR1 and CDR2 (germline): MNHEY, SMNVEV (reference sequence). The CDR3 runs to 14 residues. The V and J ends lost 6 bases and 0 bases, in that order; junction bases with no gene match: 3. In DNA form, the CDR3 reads TGTGCCAGCAGCCGGGACAGGCTGAACACTGAAGCTTTCTTT. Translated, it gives CASSRDRLNTEAFF.

The chain's CDR3 is CARGGRANRREQYF. The CDR3 DNA is TGTGCCCGAGGGGGCAGGGCGAATCGGCGAGAGCAGTACTTC. This chain joins TRBV25-1 and TRBJ2-7; TRBD1 matches at 7 bases. The CDR3 is made up of 14 amino acids. The germline V gene encodes CDR1 MGHDK and CDR2 SYGVNS. Losses at the gene ends were 11 bases for V and 7 bases for J; bases not matched to a gene: 17.

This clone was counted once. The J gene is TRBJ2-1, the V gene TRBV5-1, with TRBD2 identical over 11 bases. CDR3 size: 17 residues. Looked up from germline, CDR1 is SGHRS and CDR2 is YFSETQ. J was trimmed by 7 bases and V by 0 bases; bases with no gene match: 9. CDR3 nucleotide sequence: TGCGCCAGCAGCTTGGGATGGGGGACTAGCGGTGCGAATGAGCAGTTCTTC. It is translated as CASSLGWGTSGANEQFF. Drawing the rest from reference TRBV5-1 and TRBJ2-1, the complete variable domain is KAGVTQTPRYLIKTRGQQVTLSCSPISGHRSVSWYQQTPGQGLQFLFEYFSETQRNKGNFPGRFSGRQFSNSRSEMNVSTLELGDSALYLCASSLGWGTSGANEQFFGPGTRLTVL.

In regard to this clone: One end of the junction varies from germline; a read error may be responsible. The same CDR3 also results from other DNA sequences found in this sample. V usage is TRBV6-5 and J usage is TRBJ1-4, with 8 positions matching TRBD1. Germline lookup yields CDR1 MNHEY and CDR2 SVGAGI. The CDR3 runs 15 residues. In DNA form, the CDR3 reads TGTGCCAGCAGTTACGGGGGACAGGCCTACGAAAAGCTGTTTTTT. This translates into CASSYGGQAYEKLFF.

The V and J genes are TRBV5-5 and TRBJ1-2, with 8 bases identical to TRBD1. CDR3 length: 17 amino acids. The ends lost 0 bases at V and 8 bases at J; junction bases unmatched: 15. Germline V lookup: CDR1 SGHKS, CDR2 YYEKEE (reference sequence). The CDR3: CASSLVVSDRVVGGYTF. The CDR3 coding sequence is TGTGCCAGCAGCTTGGTTGTATCGGACAGGGTGGTTGGGGGCTACACCTTC.

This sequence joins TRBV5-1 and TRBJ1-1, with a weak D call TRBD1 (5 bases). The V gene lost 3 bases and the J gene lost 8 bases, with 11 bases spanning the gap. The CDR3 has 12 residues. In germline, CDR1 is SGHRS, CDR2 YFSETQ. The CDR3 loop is CASSSLGGEAFF. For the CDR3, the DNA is TGCGCCAGCAGCTCCCTGGGGGGGGAAGCTTTCTTT.

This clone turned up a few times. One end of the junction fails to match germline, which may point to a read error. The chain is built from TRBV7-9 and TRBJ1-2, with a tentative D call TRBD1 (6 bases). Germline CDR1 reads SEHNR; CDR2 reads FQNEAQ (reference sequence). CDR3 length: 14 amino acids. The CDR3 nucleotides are TGTGCCAGCAGCCTGACAGGACCTAACTTTGGCTACACCTTC. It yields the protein CASSLTGPNFGYTF.

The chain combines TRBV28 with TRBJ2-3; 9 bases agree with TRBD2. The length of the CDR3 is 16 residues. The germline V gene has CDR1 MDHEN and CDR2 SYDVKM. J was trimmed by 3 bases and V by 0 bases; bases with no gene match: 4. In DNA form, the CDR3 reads TGTGCCAGCAGTTTATGGGGCGGGGGGGCAACAGATACGCAGTATTTT. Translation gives CASSLWGGGATDTQYF.

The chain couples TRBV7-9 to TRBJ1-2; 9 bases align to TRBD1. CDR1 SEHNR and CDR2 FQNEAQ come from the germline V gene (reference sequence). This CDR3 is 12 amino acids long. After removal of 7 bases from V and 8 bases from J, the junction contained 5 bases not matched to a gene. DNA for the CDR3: TGTGCCAGCAAACAGGGGGCCAGCGGCTACACCTTC. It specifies CASKQGASGYTF.

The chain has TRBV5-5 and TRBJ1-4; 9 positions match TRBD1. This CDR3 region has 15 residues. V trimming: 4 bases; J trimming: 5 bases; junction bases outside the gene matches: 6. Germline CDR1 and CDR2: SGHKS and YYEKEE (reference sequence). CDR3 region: CASSRDGTGNEKLFF. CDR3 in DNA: TGTGCCAGCAGCCGGGATGGGACAGGGAATGAAAAACTGTTTTTT.

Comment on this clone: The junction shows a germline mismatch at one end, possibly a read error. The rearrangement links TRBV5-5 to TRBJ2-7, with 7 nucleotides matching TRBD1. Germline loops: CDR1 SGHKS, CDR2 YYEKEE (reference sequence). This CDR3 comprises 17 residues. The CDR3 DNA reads TGTGCCAGCAGCCTCGGACCAACAGGGGCCGTGACTCTACGAGGGGACTTC. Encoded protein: CASSLGPTGAVTLRGDF. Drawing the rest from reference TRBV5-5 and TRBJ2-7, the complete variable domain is DAGVTQSPTHLIKTRGQQVTLRCSPISGHKSVSWYQQVLGQGPQFIFQYYEKEERGRGNFPDRFSARQFPNYSSELNVNALLLGDSALYLCASSLGPTGAVTLRGDFGPGTRLTVT.

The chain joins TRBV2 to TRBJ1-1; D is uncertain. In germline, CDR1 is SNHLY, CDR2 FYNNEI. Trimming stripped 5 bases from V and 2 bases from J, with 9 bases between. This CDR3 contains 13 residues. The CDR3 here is CASSLVLNTEAFF. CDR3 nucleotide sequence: TGTGCCAGCAGTTTAGTACTAAACACTGAAGCTTTCTTT.